These 10 T cell receptor beta chains share one sample of origin, sequenced in a study of shared clonotypes between healthy human individuals. The assay was immunoSEQ multiplex PCR, and TCRdb's table has in-frame clones only and misses some. Counted here are 2 million or so clones, roughly 95% occurring once; the ten biggest clones make up around 0.13%. Material: naive CD4+ T cells sorted from blood. Subset of the sample: CD45RA+ positively selected. All receptors derive from a man between 18 and 29 years old in good health.

V gene TRBV5-1 combines with J gene TRBJ2-5; D unresolved. CDR3 length equals 14 residues. The V gene's germline CDR1 is SGHRS and CDR2 YFSETQ. Deletions cut 5 bases from V and 2 bases from J, with 13 bases between. The CDR3: CASSPLSRQETQYF. CDR3 in DNA: TGCGCCAGCAGTCCCCTAAGCAGGCAAGAGACCCAGTACTTC.

This chain joins TRBV10-3 and TRBJ2-6, with D tentatively TRBD2 (5 bases). V lost 4 bases to trimming and J lost 1 base, with 17 bases between them. CDR3 size: 18 residues. Germline V gene sequence: CDR1 ENHRY, CDR2 SYGVKD. Here the CDR3 reads CAISGLRIPASGANVLTF. CDR3 bases: TGTGCCATCAGTGGACTACGAATACCCGCGTCTGGGGCCAACGTCCTGACTTTC.

This chain joins TRBV11-3 and TRBJ2-4; D gene unclear. The V and J ends lost 0 bases and 9 bases respectively, with 9 bases between them. The CDR3 sequence is 13 residues long. From germline, CDR1 is SGHNT and CDR2 YENEEA. The CDR3 sequence is CASSLDLRSIQYF. The CDR3 DNA is TGTGCCAGCAGCTTAGACCTTCGCAGCATTCAGTACTTC.

Points on this clone: A read error is possible here, since a much larger clone lies one base away. Other DNA sequences in this specimen translate into the identical CDR3. The gene calls are TRBV14 and TRBJ2-5, with D maybe TRBD1 (6 bases). V was pared by 1 base and J by 11 bases, with 23 bases between. CDR3 size: 16 residues. Germline V gene data show CDR1 as SGHDN and CDR2 as FVKESK. CDR3: CASSQVRITGYHEQYF. CDR3 bases: TGTGCCAGCAGCCAAGTTAGGATTACAGGGTATCACGAACAGTACTTC.

This chain joins TRBV6-5 and TRBJ2-1; D is undetermined. The V end lost 4 bases, the J end lost 7 bases, and 11 bases lay between the germline ends. There are 13 residues in the CDR3. Germline lookup yields CDR1 MNHEY and CDR2 SVGAGI. CDR3 sequence reads: CASSSRWPNEQFF. In nucleotides, the CDR3 is TGTGCCAGCAGTTCAAGGTGGCCTAATGAGCAGTTCTTC.

The chain combines TRBV30 with TRBJ2-3; D is undetermined. Trimming removed 0 bases at V and 4 bases at J, with 8 bases between. The CDR3 has 13 amino acids. CDR1 is GTSNPN and CDR2 is SVGIG in the germline V gene (reference sequence). The chain's CDR3 is CAWSVSRADTQYF. The CDR3 DNA sequence: TGTGCCTGGAGTGTATCAAGGGCAGATACGCAGTATTTT.

This rearrangement joins TRBV6-1 to TRBJ1-6, with unresolved D. Trimming took 6 bases from V and 9 from J, leaving 9 bases between them. The germline V gene encodes CDR1 MNHNS and CDR2 SASEGT. The CDR3 spans 12 residues. The DNA for the CDR3 is TGTGCCAGCAGCACTCAAGGTTCACCCCTCCACTTT. It yields the protein CASSTQGSPLHF.

A single count supports this clone. The chain joins TRBV30 to TRBJ2-1, with 8 bases identical to TRBD2. The CDR3 has 13 residues. Germline CDR1 and CDR2: GTSNPN and SVGIG (reference sequence). V trimming: 3 bases; J trimming: 5 bases; junction bases outside the gene matches: 3. The CDR3 nucleotides read TGTGCCTGGAGCAGCGGGAGTCACAATGAGCAGTTCTTC. This codes for CAWSSGSHNEQFF.

The CDR3 here is CATSRLGEFPYGYTF. CDR3 bases: TGTGCCACCAGCAGGTTAGGCGAGTTCCCCTATGGCTACACCTTC. This chain connects TRBV15 to TRBJ1-2; no clear D gene. The V end lost 3 bases, the J end lost 4 bases, and 15 bases lay between the germline ends. Germline V gene sequence: CDR1 LNHNV, CDR2 YYDKDF (reference sequence). This CDR3 comprises 15 residues.

The V call is TRBV6-1, the J call TRBJ1-2, with D possibly matching TRBD1 (6 bases). In germline, CDR1 is MNHNS, CDR2 SASEGT. The V end was cut by 6 bases, the J end by 3 bases, with 14 bases between. The CDR3 runs 14 residues. The CDR3 loop reads CASRRDILDYGYTF. Here the CDR3 DNA reads TGTGCCAGCAGACGGGACATCCTGGACTATGGCTACACCTTC.